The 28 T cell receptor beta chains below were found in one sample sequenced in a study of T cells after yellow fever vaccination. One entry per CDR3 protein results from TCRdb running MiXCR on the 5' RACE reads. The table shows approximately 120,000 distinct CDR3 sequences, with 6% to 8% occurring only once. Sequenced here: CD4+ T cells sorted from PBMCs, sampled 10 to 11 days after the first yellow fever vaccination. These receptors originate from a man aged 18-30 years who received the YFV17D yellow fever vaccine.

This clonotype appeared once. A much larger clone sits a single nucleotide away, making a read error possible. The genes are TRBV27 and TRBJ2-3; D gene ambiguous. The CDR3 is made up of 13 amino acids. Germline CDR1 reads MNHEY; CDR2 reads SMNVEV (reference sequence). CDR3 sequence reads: CASRSFGADSQYF. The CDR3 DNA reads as TGTGCCAGCAGGTCGTTTGGCGCAGATTCGCAGTATTTT.

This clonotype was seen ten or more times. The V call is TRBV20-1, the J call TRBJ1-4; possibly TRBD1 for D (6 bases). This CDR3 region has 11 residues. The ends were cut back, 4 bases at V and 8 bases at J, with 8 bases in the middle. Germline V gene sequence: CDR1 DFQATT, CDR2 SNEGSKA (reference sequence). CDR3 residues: CSATQGEKLFF. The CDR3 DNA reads TGCAGTGCTACACAGGGAGAAAAACTGTTTTTT.

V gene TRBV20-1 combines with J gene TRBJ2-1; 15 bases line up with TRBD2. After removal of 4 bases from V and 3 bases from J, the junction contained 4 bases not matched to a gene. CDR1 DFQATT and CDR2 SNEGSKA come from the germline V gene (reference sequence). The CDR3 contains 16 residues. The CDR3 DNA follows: TGCAGTGCTAAGGGGACTAGCGGGGGGTACTACAATGAGCAGTTCTTC. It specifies CSAKGTSGGYYNEQFF.

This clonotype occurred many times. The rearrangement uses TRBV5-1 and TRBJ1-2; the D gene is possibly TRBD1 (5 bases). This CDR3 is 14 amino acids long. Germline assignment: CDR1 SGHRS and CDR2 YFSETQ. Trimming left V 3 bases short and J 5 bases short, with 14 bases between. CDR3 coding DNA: TGCGCCAGCAGCTCTCAGGGTGGGGGTTATGGCTACACCTTC. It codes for CASSSQGGGYGYTF.

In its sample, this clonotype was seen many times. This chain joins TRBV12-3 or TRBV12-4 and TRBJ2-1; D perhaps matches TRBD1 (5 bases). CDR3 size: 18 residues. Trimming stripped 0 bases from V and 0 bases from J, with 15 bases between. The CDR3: CASSLALWGLSSYNEQFF. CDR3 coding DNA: TGTGCCAGCAGTTTAGCCCTCTGGGGCCTGAGCTCCTACAATGAGCAGTTCTTC.

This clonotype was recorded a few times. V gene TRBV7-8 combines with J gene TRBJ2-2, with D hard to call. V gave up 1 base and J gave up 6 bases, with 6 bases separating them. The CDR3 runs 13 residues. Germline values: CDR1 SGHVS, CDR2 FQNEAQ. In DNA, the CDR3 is TGTGCCAGCAGCTTAGAAGACCCCGGGGAGCTGTTTTTT. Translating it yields CASSLEDPGELFF.

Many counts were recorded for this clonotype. This CDR3 reads CSVGGDGQETQYF. Written as DNA, the CDR3 is TGCAGCGTTGGGGGGGACGGCCAAGAGACCCAGTACTTC. The rearrangement joins TRBV29-1 to TRBJ2-5; weak D call: TRBD2 (6 bases). Germline values: CDR1 SQVTM, CDR2 ANQGSEA. This CDR3 is 13 amino acids long. Trimming removed 4 bases from V and 1 base from J, with 10 bases in between.

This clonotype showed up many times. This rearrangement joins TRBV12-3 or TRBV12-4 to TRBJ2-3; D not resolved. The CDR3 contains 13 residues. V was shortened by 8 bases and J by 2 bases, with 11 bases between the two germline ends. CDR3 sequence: CASGPHPTDTQYF. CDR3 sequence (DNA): TGTGCCAGCGGTCCTCACCCCACAGATACGCAGTATTTT.

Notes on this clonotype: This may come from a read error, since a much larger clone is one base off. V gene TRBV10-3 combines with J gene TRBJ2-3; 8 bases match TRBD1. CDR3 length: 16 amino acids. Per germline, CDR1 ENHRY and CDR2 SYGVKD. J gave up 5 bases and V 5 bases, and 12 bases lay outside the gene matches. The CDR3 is CAISQGAGGWEDTQYF. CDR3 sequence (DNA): TGTGCCATCAGTCAGGGGGCAGGCGGGTGGGAAGATACGCAGTATTTT.

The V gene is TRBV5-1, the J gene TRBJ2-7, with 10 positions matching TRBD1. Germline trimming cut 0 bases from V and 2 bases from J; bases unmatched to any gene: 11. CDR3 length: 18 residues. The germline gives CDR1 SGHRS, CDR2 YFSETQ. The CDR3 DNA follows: TGCGCCAGCAGCTTGGTGTTTTTTAGGGACAGGGGACCCTACGAGCAGTACGTC. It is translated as CASSLVFFRDRGPYEQYV.

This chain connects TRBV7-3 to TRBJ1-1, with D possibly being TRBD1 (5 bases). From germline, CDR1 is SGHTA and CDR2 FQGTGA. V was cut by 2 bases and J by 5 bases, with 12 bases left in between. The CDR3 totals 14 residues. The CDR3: CASSLDGGRTEAFF. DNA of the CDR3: TGTGCCAGCAGCTTAGATGGGGGGAGGACTGAAGCTTTCTTT.

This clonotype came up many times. The CDR3 DNA is TGCAGTGCCAAGGGCCCCTCCTACGAGCAGTACTTC. This codes for CSAKGPSYEQYF. J is TRBJ2-7 and V is TRBV20-1; D is ambiguous. The CDR3 loop spans 12 amino acids. Germline-derived CDR1 and CDR2 are DFQATT and SNEGSKA (reference sequence). V was pared by 6 bases and J by 0 bases, with 9 bases between.

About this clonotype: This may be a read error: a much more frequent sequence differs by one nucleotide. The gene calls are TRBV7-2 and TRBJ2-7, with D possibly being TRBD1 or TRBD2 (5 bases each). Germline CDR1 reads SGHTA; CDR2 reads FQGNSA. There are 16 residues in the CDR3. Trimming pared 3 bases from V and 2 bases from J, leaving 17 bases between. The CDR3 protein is CASSLRVSVGAYEQYF. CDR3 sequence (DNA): TGTGCCAGCAGCTTGCGGGTGAGCGTGGGGGCCTACGAGCAGTACTTC.

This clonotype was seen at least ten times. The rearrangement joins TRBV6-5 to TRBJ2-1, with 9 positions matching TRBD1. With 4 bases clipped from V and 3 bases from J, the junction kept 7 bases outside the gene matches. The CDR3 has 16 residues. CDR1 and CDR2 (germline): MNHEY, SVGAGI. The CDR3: CASSLISGQGYNEQFF. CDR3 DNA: TGTGCCAGCAGTTTAATTTCGGGACAGGGCTACAATGAGCAGTTCTTC.

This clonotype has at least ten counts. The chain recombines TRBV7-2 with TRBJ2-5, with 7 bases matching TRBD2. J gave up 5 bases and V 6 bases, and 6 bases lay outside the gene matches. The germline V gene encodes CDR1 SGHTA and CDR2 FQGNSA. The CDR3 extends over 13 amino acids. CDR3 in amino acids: CASRPLARETQYF. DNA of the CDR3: TGTGCCAGCAGACCACTAGCGAGGGAGACCCAGTACTTC.

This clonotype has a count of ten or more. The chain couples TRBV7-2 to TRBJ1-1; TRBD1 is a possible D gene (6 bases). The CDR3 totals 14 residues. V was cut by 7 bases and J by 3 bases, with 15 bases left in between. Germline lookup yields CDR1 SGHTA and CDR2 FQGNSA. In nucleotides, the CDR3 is TGTGCCAGCACCAAGGGGGGGGAATACACTGAAGCTTTCTTT. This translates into CASTKGGEYTEAFF. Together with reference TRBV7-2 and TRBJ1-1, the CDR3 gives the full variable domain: GAGVSQSPSNKVTEKGKDVELRCDPISGHTALYWYRQSLGQGLEFLIYFQGNSAPDKSGLPSDRFSAERTGGSVSTLTIQRTQQEDSAVYLCASTKGGEYTEAFFGQGTRLTVV.

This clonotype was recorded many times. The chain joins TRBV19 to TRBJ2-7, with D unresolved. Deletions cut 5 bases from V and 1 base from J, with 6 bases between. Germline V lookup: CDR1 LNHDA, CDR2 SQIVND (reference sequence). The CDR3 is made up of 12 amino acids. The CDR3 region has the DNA TGTGCCAGTAGTTCCGGTTCCTACGAGCAGTACTTC. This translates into CASSSGSYEQYF.

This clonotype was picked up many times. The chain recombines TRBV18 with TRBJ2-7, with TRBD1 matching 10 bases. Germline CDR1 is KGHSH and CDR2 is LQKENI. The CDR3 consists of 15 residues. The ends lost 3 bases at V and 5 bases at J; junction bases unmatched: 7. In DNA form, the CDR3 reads TGTGCCAGCTCACCCGCCGGGACAGGGGACCACGAGCAGTACGTC. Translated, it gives CASSPAGTGDHEQYV.

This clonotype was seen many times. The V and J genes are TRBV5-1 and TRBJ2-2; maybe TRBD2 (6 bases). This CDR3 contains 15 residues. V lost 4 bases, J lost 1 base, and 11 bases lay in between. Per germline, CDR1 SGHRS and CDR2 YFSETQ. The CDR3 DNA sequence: TGCGCCAGCAGCGGGGCGGGGATGAACACCGGGGAGCTGTTTTTT. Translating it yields CASSGAGMNTGELFF.

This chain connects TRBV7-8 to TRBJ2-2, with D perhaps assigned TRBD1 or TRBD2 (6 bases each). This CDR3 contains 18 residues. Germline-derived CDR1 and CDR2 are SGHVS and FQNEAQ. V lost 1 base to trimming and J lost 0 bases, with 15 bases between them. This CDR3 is CASSLVGGTTTNTGELFF. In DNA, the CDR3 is TGTGCCAGCAGCTTAGTAGGGGGGACCACTACGAACACCGGGGAGCTGTTTTTT.

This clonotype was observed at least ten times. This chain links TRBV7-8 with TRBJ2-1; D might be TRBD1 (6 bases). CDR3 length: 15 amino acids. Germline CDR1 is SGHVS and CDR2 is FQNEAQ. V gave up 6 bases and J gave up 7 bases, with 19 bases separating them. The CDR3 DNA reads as TGTGCCAGCAGTTTTAGGGGGACGGAGGAAAATGAGCAGTTCTTC. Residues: CASSFRGTEENEQFF.

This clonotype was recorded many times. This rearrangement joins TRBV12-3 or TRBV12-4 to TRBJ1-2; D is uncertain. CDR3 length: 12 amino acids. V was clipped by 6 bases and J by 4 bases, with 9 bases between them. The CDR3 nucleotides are TGTGCCAGCAGCCCCCGAACCTATGGCTACACCTTC. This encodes CASSPRTYGYTF.

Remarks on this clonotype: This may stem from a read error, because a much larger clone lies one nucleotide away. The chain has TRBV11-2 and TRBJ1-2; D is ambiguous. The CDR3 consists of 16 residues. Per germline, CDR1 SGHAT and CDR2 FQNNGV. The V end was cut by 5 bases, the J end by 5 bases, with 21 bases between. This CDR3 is CASSPLVSGLGYGYTF. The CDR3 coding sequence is TGTGCCAGCAGCCCCTTGGTGAGCGGGCTCGGTTATGGCTACACCTTC.

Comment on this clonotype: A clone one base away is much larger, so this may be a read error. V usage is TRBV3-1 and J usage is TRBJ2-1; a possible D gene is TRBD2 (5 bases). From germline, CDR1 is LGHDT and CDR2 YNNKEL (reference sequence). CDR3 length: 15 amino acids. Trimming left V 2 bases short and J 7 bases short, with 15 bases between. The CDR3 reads CASSQPVLGRNEQFF. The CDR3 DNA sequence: TGTGCCAGCAGCCAACCGGTACTAGGTCGGAATGAGCAGTTCTTC.

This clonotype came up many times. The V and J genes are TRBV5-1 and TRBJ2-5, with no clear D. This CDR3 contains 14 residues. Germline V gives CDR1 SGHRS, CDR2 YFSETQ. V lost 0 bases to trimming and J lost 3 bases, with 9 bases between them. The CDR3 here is CASSLGRLKETQYF. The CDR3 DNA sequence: TGCGCCAGCAGCTTGGGGAGATTAAAAGAGACCCAGTACTTC.

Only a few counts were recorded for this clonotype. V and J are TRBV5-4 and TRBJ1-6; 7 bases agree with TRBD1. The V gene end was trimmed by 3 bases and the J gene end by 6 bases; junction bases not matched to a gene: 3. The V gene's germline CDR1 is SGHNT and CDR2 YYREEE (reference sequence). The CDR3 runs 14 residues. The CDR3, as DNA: TGTGCCAGCAGCTATCACAGGGGTAATTCACCCCTCCACTTT. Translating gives CASSYHRGNSPLHF.

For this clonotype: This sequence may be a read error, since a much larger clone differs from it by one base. This CDR3 is CASSLGDNYSYTF. CDR3 in DNA: TGTGCCAGCAGCTTAGGAGATAACTATAGCTACACCTTC. The chain has TRBV7-8 and TRBJ1-2; no reliable D call. The CDR3 runs to 13 residues. From germline, CDR1 is SGHVS and CDR2 FQNEAQ. The full variable domain, with the rest looked up from reference TRBV7-8 and TRBJ1-2, is GAGVSQSPRYKVAKRGQDVALRCDPISGHVSLFWYQQALGQGPEFLTYFQNEAQLDKSGLPSDRFFAERPEGSVSTLKIQRTQQEDSAVYLCASSLGDNYSYTFGSGTRLTVV.

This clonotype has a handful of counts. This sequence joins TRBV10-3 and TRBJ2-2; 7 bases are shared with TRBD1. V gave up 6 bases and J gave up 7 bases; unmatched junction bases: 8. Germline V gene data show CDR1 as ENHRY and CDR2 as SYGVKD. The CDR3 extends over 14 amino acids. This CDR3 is CAIRETGNGGELFF. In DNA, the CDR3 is TGTGCCATCAGAGAGACAGGGAACGGCGGGGAGCTGTTTTTT.